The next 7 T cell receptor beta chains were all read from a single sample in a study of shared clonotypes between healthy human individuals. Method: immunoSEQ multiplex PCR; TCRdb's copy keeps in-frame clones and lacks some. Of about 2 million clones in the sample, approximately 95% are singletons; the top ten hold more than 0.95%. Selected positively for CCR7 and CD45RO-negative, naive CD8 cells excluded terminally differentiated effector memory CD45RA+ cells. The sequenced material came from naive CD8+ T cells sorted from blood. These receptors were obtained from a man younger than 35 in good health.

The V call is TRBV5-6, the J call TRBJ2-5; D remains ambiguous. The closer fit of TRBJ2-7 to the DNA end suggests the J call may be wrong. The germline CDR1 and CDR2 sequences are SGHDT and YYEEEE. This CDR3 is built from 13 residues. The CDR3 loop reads CASSLGPEYEQYF. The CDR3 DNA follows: TGTGCCAGCAGCTTGGGGCCAGAGTACGAGCAGTACTTC.

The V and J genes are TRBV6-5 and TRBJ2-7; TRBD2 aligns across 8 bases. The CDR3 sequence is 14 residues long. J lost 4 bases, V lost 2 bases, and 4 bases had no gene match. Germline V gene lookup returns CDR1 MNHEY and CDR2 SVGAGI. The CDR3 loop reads CASSYSGSMYEQYF. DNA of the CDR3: TGTGCCAGCAGTTACAGCGGGAGCATGTACGAGCAGTACTTC.

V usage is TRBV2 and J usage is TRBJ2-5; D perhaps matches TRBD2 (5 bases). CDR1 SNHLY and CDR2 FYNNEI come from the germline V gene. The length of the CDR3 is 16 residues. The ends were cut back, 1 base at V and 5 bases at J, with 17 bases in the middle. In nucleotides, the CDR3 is TGTGCCAGCAGTGAAGGGACTGAGTTCGTGTCTGAGACCCAGTACTTC. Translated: CASSEGTEFVSETQYF. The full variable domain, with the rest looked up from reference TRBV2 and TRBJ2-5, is EPEVTQTPSHQVTQMGQEVILRCVPISNHLYFYWYRQILGQKVEFLVSFYNNEISEKSEIFDDQFSVERPDGSNFTLKIRSTKLEDSAMYFCASSEGTEFVSETQYFGPGTRLLVL.

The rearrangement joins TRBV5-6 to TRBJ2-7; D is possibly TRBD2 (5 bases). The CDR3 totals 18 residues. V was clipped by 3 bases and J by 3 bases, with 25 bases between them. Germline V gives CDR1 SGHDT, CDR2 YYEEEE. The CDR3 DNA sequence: TGTGCCAGCAGCTCGCACCCGTTCTCCCTTTTCGAGGGCTACGAGCAGTACTTC. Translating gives CASSSHPFSLFEGYEQYF.

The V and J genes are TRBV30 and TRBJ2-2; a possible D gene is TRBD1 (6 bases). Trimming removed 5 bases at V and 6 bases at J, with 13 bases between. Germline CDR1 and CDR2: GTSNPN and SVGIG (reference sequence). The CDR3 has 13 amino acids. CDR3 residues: CAWEQGAPGELFF. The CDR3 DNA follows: TGTGCCTGGGAACAGGGTGCCCCCGGGGAGCTGTTTTTT.

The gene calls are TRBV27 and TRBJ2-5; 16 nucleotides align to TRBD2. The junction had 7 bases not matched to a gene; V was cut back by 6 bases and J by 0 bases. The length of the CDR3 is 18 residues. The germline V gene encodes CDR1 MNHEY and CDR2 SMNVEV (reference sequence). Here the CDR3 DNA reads TGTGCCAGCAGCACGGGACTAGCGGGAGGGTCCTACCAAGAGACCCAGTACTTC. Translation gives CASSTGLAGGSYQETQYF.

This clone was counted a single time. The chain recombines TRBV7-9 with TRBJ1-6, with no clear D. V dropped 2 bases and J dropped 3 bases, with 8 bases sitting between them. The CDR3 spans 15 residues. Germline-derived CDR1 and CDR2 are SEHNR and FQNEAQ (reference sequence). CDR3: CASSLRADYNSPLHF. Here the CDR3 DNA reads TGTGCCAGCAGCTTACGGGCAGACTATAATTCACCCCTCCACTTT.